The 6 T cell receptor beta chains in this list originate from one sample, sequenced in a study of T-cell memory formation after mild COVID-19. In TCRdb, the 5' RACE reads were re-called with MiXCR into one record per CDR3 protein. The sample lists over 300,000 distinct CDR3 sequences, around 20% occurring once. The sample was PBMCs or a T cell subset sorted from them (not recorded which). These receptors originate from a man younger than 30 who had mild COVID-19 (a few samples of this study predate the infection). Cell type and time point are not known.

This rearrangement joins TRBV20-1 to TRBJ2-3; 7 bases fit TRBD2. This CDR3 has 13 residues. With 5 bases clipped from V and 2 bases from J, the junction kept 4 bases outside the gene matches. CDR1 is DFQATT, CDR2 SNEGSKA, per germline (reference sequence). The DNA for the CDR3 is TGCAGTGCTGCAGCGGGGCCCACAGATACGCAGTATTTT. This sequence encodes CSAAAGPTDTQYF.

This chain links TRBV5-1 with TRBJ2-5; D might be TRBD2 (5 bases). The CDR3 runs 15 residues. V lost 0 bases, J lost 0 bases, and 9 bases lay in between. The V gene's germline CDR1 is SGHRS and CDR2 YFSETQ. The chain's CDR3 is CASSLVTRDQETQYF. The CDR3 coding sequence is TGCGCCAGCAGCTTGGTCACGCGGGACCAAGAGACCCAGTACTTC.

Notes on this clonotype: This may be a read error, as it is one base from a much larger clone. J is TRBJ2-3 and V is TRBV11-2; 9 nucleotides line up with TRBD2. Germline loops: CDR1 SGHAT, CDR2 FQNNGV. The CDR3 runs to 16 residues. The ends lost 1 base at V and 2 bases at J; junction bases unmatched: 4. In DNA form, the CDR3 reads TGTGCCAGCAGCTTAGGAAGCGGGGGGTTCACAGATACGCAGTATTTT. Protein product: CASSLGSGGFTDTQYF.

This clonotype was observed a handful of times. The chain employs TRBV7-6 and TRBJ2-5; 10 nucleotides match TRBD1. Germline trimming cut 5 bases from V and 6 bases from J; bases unmatched to any gene: 12. The CDR3 length is 16 residues. CDR1 and CDR2 from the germline V gene are SGHVS and FNYEAQ. In DNA form, the CDR3 reads TGTGCCAGCAGCCTGGGGACGACAGGGGGCGGGAAGACCCAGTACTTC. It is translated as CASSLGTTGGGKTQYF.

The J gene is TRBJ1-6, the V gene TRBV12-3 or TRBV12-4; 9 nucleotides match TRBD1. Losses at the gene ends were 6 bases for V and 9 bases for J; bases not matched to a gene: 9. The CDR3 has 15 amino acids. CDR3 bases: TGTGCCAGCAGGTCGGGACAGGGAAGATTTTCACCCCTCCACTTT. Amino acids: CASRSGQGRFSPLHF.

This clonotype has at least ten counts. The rearrangement joins TRBV7-2 to TRBJ2-5, with D maybe TRBD1 (5 bases). The germline V gene has CDR1 SGHTA and CDR2 FQGNSA. CDR3 length: 13 amino acids. Trimming cost V 5 bases and J 4 bases, with 11 bases left between them. Here the CDR3 DNA reads TGTGCCAGCAGCCCAGGGTATTCAGAGACCCAGTACTTC. Translation gives CASSPGYSETQYF.